This T cell receptor (beta chain) was recorded in a study of blood T cell repertoires in COVID-19. Study-level background: Sources were T cells, B-cell-depleted T cells, or PBMCs; the material itself was cDNA or gDNA.

Participant reports of clinical history set cohort assignment. The V gene end was trimmed by 4 bases and the J gene end by 4 bases; junction bases not matched to a gene: 7. The CDR3 covers 16 residues. Looked up from germline, CDR1 is ENHRY and CDR2 is SYGVKD. The repertoire was sequenced with immunoSEQ multiplex PCR; TCRdb's copy has only in-frame clones and lacks some. The table has 250,000 or so clones, 80% to 90% seen once. The chain combines TRBV10-3 with TRBJ2-5; 12 nucleotides align to TRBD2. The clonotype comes from a woman between 40 and 50 years old who had been exposed to COVID-19. The sequencing sample was made of PBMCs or T cells enriched from blood (not recorded which). The CDR3 loop is CAISGSSGGALETQYF. The CDR3 DNA reads TGTGCCATCAGTGGTTCTAGCGGGGGGGCCTTAGAGACCCAGTACTTC.